The present entry profiles one T cell receptor (beta chain) with its context. The target antigen is unknown. Germline CDR1 and CDR2: ENHRY and SYGVKD. This CDR3 is 16 amino acids long. Trimming cost V 3 bases and J 5 bases; bases outside gene matches: 12. This entry belongs to a study of blood T cells in healthy people across ages. Study findings and constraints: As naive T cell percentage varied, TCR beta diversity correlated strongly with it. When one million T cells were used, diversity estimates were thought to be underestimates.

Then a second PCR, running about 6 to 12 cycles, was carried out with a sample-barcoded 5' primer and a J-beta primer mix. At least 2.5 million CDR3-containing paired-end reads were obtained per sample. MiXCR was run by TCRdb on the 5' RACE reads, yielding one entry per CDR3 protein. The repertoire includes around 1.5 million distinct CDR3 sequences, 42% of them detected once, and 7.9% sits in the top ten. This chain connects TRBV10-3 to TRBJ2-7, with 8 bases fitting TRBD2. This sequence originates from a woman in her late teens or twenties in good health. What was sequenced was blood. The CDR3, as DNA: TGTGCCATCAGTGACCCCTCCGGGAGGGCCTGGGACGAGCAGTACTTC. Protein product: CAISDPSGRAWDEQYF.